This paragraph reports one TCR beta chain. What it recognizes is unknown. Generated by immunoSEQ multiplex PCR, the TCRdb table keeps only in-frame clones and is missing some. The sample includes tens of thousands of clones, over 85% of them seen just once. This record belongs to a study of human thymus T cells. Corrective surgery for congenital heart defects was being performed on the healthy Finnish infants who were the donors. An approximately 0.45-1 mL peripheral blood aliquot was taken intraoperatively from four of eight donors. All available leukocytes, rather than a set cell count, yielded the blood DNA. Germline V CDR1 and CDR2: MGHRA, YSYEKL. This CDR3 is 17 amino acids long. Findings and limits, study-wide: Seemingly biased V and J gene usage marked thymic and blood repertoires.

This clonotype was obtained from a boy younger than two with a congenital heart defect but otherwise immunologically healthy. The chain is built from TRBV4-1 and TRBJ2-5, with D maybe TRBD1 (6 bases). The J call is doubtful: the DNA matches TRBJ2-7 better. The sample was blood. The CDR3 here is CASSQEALGTNSYEQYF. The CDR3 nucleotides are TGCGCCAGCAGCCAAGAAGCCCTCGGGACAAACTCCTACGAGCAGTACTTC.